Sequencing of this T cell receptor (beta chain) was carried out in a study of blood T cell repertoires in COVID-19. On the study more broadly: Samples taken during acute and convalescent COVID-19 were collected in the United States, Italy and Spain.

How the authors handled the data: Nucleated cell counts were estimated from reference gene primer amplification. Assay used: immunoSEQ multiplex PCR; TCRdb lists only in-frame clones, some missing. V, J and clone size were drawn from that table, and D and trimming were deduced from the DNA. The sample holds some 220,000 clones, approximately 83% seen once. V shed 3 bases and J shed 5 bases, with 15 bases lying between them. The CDR3 spans 15 residues. Germline values: CDR1 SGHDT, CDR2 YYEEEE. Residents of under 25 US areas, aged roughly 18 to 89 years, made up the participants. In assigning cohorts, the study relied on participant-reported clinical history.

V usage is TRBV5-6 and J usage is TRBJ2-1; D possibly corresponds to TRBD2 (7 bases). Sequencing used PBMCs or T cells enriched from blood (not recorded which). This clonotype was obtained from a woman aged 35 to 49 with acute COVID-19. Here the CDR3 DNA reads TGTGCCAGCAGCTCCGGGAGGCAGGGGCACAATGAGCAGTTCTTC. Protein: CASSSGRQGHNEQFF.